These 23 T cell receptor beta chains came from one sample sequenced in a study of cytomegalovirus exposure and HLA in healthy donors. Researchers ran the PCR with 60 Vbeta and 13 Jbeta primers. The repertoire was sequenced with immunoSEQ multiplex PCR; TCRdb's copy has only in-frame clones and lacks some. The repertoire holds roughly 99,000 clones, with around 77% as singletons. The sequenced sample consisted of PBMCs. The receptors were sampled from a male donor in good health and CMV-seronegative.

The rearrangement links TRBV9 to TRBJ1-1; TRBD1 agrees at 9 bases. The CDR3 runs 14 residues. The trim removed 4 bases at V and 1 base at J, leaving 2 bases unmatched. The germline CDR1 and CDR2 sequences are SGDLS and YYNGEE. CDR3 coding DNA: TGTGCCAGCAGCCCGGGACAGGGGAACACTGAAGCTTTCTTT. It codes for CASSPGQGNTEAFF.

V is TRBV27 and J is TRBJ1-2; perhaps TRBD1 as D (5 bases). The germline V gene has CDR1 MNHEY and CDR2 SMNVEV (reference sequence). The CDR3 extends over 13 amino acids. Trimming stripped 6 bases from V and 5 bases from J, with 13 bases between. The CDR3 DNA reads TGTGCCAGCAGATCGGGACTCTTTTATGGCTACACCTTC. Translation: CASRSGLFYGYTF.

The chain joins TRBV7-8 to TRBJ2-1; 11 nucleotides line up with TRBD2. The CDR3 loop spans 15 amino acids. The V gene's germline CDR1 is SGHVS and CDR2 FQNEAQ. The V gene end was trimmed by 5 bases and the J gene end by 9 bases; junction bases not matched to a gene: 9. CDR3 coding DNA: TGTGCCAGCAGCGACTTACTAGCGGGAGTGAGTGAGCAGTTCTTC. Its protein product is CASSDLLAGVSEQFF.

The chain recombines TRBV4-2 with TRBJ2-1; 13 bases match TRBD2. CDR1 is LGHNA, CDR2 YNFKEQ, per germline. V was clipped by 0 bases and J by 5 bases; unmatched bases: 16. The CDR3 contains 21 residues. The CDR3 DNA is TGTGCCAGCAGCCAAGATCGGGGACTAGCGGGACCCTTAGTTAGGAACAATGAGCAGTTCTTC. Protein sequence: CASSQDRGLAGPLVRNNEQFF.

The chain has TRBV4-1 and TRBJ2-7, with TRBD1 identical over 9 bases. Germline values: CDR1 MGHRA, CDR2 YSYEKL. The CDR3 is 16 amino acids. The trim removed 3 bases at V and 1 base at J, leaving 7 bases unmatched. The CDR3 loop is CASSHLTGTGSYEQYF. For the CDR3, the DNA is TGCGCCAGCAGCCACCTGACCGGGACAGGGTCCTACGAGCAGTACTTC.

The V gene is TRBV25-1, the J gene TRBJ1-3; weak D call: TRBD1 (6 bases). Trimming removed 4 bases at V and 0 bases at J, with 19 bases between. Looked up from germline, CDR1 is MGHDK and CDR2 is SYGVNS. The CDR3 covers 18 residues. CDR3 bases: TGTGCCAGCAGTGGAGGGACAAGGGGACTAAGCTCTGGAAACACCATATATTTT. Translated, it gives CASSGGTRGLSSGNTIYF.

The V and J genes are TRBV5-4 and TRBJ2-7; D is unclear. The CDR3 has 13 residues. CDR1 SGHNT and CDR2 YYREEE come from the germline V gene (reference sequence). Trimming left V 2 bases short and J 7 bases short, with 13 bases between. CDR3 region: CASSLIPSEEQYF. CDR3 DNA: TGTGCCAGCAGCTTAATCCCCTCCGAGGAGCAGTACTTC.

The rearrangement uses TRBV5-1 and TRBJ2-3; D remains unclear. Germline V gene data show CDR1 as SGHRS and CDR2 as YFSETQ. Trimming removed 0 bases at V and 1 base at J, with 9 bases between. The CDR3 runs to 15 residues. The CDR3 bases are TGCGCCAGCAGCTTGGATTTGCGGCGCACAGATACGCAGTATTTT. Its protein product is CASSLDLRRTDTQYF.

This chain links TRBV7-2 with TRBJ1-5; 7 positions match TRBD1. Looked up from germline, CDR1 is SGHTA and CDR2 is FQGNSA. Trimming took 5 bases from V and 7 from J; bases not matched to a gene: 8. This CDR3 region has 14 residues. The CDR3 coding sequence is TGTGCCAGCAGCACACAGACAGGGTCGCAGCCCCAGCATTTT. As protein: CASSTQTGSQPQHF.

This clone appeared once. The chain uses TRBV2 and TRBJ1-2, with unresolved D. Looked up from germline, CDR1 is SNHLY and CDR2 is FYNNEI. The CDR3 runs to 14 residues. V was clipped by 5 bases and J by 5 bases, with 15 bases between them. The CDR3 DNA sequence: TGTGCCAGCAGTACAGCCATGTCTGGGTATGGCTACACCTTC. The encoded protein is CASSTAMSGYGYTF.

This clone appeared a single time. The V call is TRBV13, the J call TRBJ2-1; 12 bases fit TRBD2. This CDR3 is built from 15 residues. CDR1 is PRHDT, CDR2 FYEKMQ, per germline (reference sequence). V was pared by 5 bases and J by 7 bases, with 6 bases of the junction left unmatched. This CDR3 reads CASSPSSGRANEQFF. DNA of the CDR3: TGTGCCAGCAGCCCCTCTAGCGGGAGGGCAAATGAGCAGTTCTTC. Together with reference TRBV13 and TRBJ2-1, the CDR3 gives the full variable domain: AAGVIQSPRHLIKEKRETATLKCYPIPRHDTVYWYQQGPGQDPQFLISFYEKMQSDKGSIPDRFSAQQFSDYHSELNMSSLELGDSALYFCASSPSSGRANEQFFGPGTRLTVL.

This chain uses TRBV5-5 with TRBJ1-5, with D tentatively TRBD1 (5 bases). The germline gives CDR1 SGHKS, CDR2 YYEKEE (reference sequence). The CDR3 is 14 amino acids. The V end lost 4 bases, the J end lost 3 bases, and 11 bases lay between the germline ends. The CDR3 sequence: CASSATGNNQPQHF. In DNA, the CDR3 is TGTGCCAGCAGCGCAACAGGTAACAATCAGCCCCAGCATTTT.

The chain combines TRBV14 with TRBJ1-5, with 9 bases that match TRBD1. Looked up from germline, CDR1 is SGHDN and CDR2 is FVKESK. The CDR3 runs to 15 residues. The V segment lost 1 base and the J segment 4 bases; nucleotides outside the gene matches: 2. The CDR3 DNA follows: TGTGCCAGCAGCCAAGGTGGGACAGGGAATCAGCCCCAGCATTTT. It specifies CASSQGGTGNQPQHF.

The chain is built from TRBV10-1 and TRBJ1-1, with D perhaps TRBD1 (5 bases). V shed 4 bases and J shed 6 bases, with 12 bases lying between them. This CDR3 comprises 13 residues. Germline CDR1 WNHNN, CDR2 SYGVQD (reference sequence). CDR3 sequence: CASSGVRASEAFF. The CDR3 nucleotides are TGCGCCAGCAGTGGAGTCAGGGCATCTGAAGCTTTCTTT.

The chain employs TRBV15 and TRBJ1-1, with TRBD1 matching over 10 bases. The CDR3 contains 15 residues. V dropped 5 bases and J dropped 5; count of bases not matched to a gene: 8. Germline CDR1 reads LNHNV; CDR2 reads YYDKDF (reference sequence). The CDR3 reads CATSGRQGAWTEAFF. The CDR3 bases are TGTGCCACCAGCGGACGACAGGGGGCTTGGACTGAAGCTTTCTTT. Drawing the rest from reference TRBV15 and TRBJ1-1, the complete variable domain is DAMVIQNPRYQVTQFGKPVTLSCSQTLNHNVMYWYQQKSSQAPKLLFHYYDKDFNNEADTPDNFQSRRPNTSFCFLDIRSPGLGDTAMYLCATSGRQGAWTEAFFGQGTRLTVV.

The chain has TRBV7-2 and TRBJ2-6; tentative D call: TRBD2 (5 bases). Germline CDR1 and CDR2: SGHTA and FQGNSA. The length of the CDR3 is 18 residues. V dropped 7 bases and J dropped 1 base, with 20 bases sitting between them. The CDR3 region has the DNA TGTGCCAGCATACTCCGGGAACAGCAGAATTCTGGGGCCAACGTCCTGACTTTC. This translates into CASILREQQNSGANVLTF.

This clone has only a few counts. The chain joins TRBV12-5 to TRBJ2-5, with TRBD1 matching 9 bases. CDR3 length equals 15 residues. The ends lost 5 bases at V and 5 bases at J; junction bases unmatched: 9. Germline V gives CDR1 LGHNT, CDR2 FRNRAP. In nucleotides, the CDR3 is TGTGCTAGTGGTGTTCCGGGACAGGGCGAGGAGACCCAGTACTTC. This gives the protein CASGVPGQGEETQYF.

The CDR3 DNA follows: TGCGCCAGCAGTGACGGGAGGGTTACAGATACGCAGTATTTT. This translates into CASSDGRVTDTQYF. This rearrangement joins TRBV10-1 to TRBJ2-3; 8 positions match TRBD2. V lost 3 bases, J lost 3 bases, and 2 bases stayed unmatched. CDR1 is WNHNN and CDR2 is SYGVQD in the germline V gene (reference sequence). The CDR3 is 14 amino acids.

There are a few counts of this clone. The gene calls are TRBV6-1 and TRBJ1-2; TRBD1 matches 8 bases. Trimming took 0 bases from V and 8 from J; bases not matched to a gene: 5. CDR3 length equals 14 residues. CDR1 MNHNS and CDR2 SASEGT come from the germline V gene. In nucleotides, the CDR3 is TGTGCCAGCAGTGAAGCGGGCAGGGGGCCCGGCTACACCTTC. Translating it yields CASSEAGRGPGYTF.

This chain connects TRBV10-3 to TRBJ2-1, with 8 bases that match TRBD2. Germline V gene lookup returns CDR1 ENHRY and CDR2 SYGVKD. V shed 6 bases, J shed 10 bases, and the junction held 2 bases outside the gene matches. This CDR3 is 11 amino acids long. The CDR3 DNA sequence: TGTGCCATCAGGGCGGGAGGAGAGCAGTTCTTC. Translation gives CAIRAGGEQFF.

The chain is built from TRBV7-9 and TRBJ1-2; 7 nucleotides line up with TRBD1. Germline CDR1 SEHNR, CDR2 FQNEAQ (reference sequence). This CDR3 has 13 residues. The junction had 1 base not matched to a gene; V was cut back by 4 bases and J by 2 bases. CDR3 loop: CASSSRGNYGYTF. In DNA form, the CDR3 reads TGTGCCAGCAGCTCCAGGGGGAACTATGGCTACACCTTC.

The chain recombines TRBV5-8 with TRBJ2-3, with 8 positions matching TRBD2. Looked up from germline, CDR1 is SGHTS and CDR2 is YDEGEE. This CDR3 region has 17 residues. After removal of 6 bases from V and 2 bases from J, the junction contained 14 bases not matched to a gene. DNA for the CDR3: TGTGCCAGCATCCTCCTCCTGACTAGCGAACCCACAGATACGCAGTATTTT. Residues: CASILLLTSEPTDTQYF.

The V call is TRBV9, the J call TRBJ2-7; 8 positions agree with TRBD2. The CDR3 has 15 amino acids. Looked up from germline, CDR1 is SGDLS and CDR2 is YYNGEE. Trimming at V came to 0 bases and at J to 4 bases, leaving 6 bases not matched to a gene. The CDR3 coding sequence is TGTGCCAGCAGCGTAGGGAGCGGGAGAGTTTACGAGCAGTACTTC. This encodes CASSVGSGRVYEQYF.